The 27 T cell receptor beta chains below were found in one sample sequenced in a study of T cell changes during pregnancy in multiple sclerosis. The data were produced by immunoSEQ multiplex PCR, yet TCRdb's version contains in-frame clones alone and is incomplete. The sample has some 20,000 clones, over 80% seen once. The specimen was CD8+ T cells from peripheral blood mononuclear cells, collected after pregnancy. These receptor sequences come from a female donor in good health, enrolled as a control in a pregnancy study.

This rearrangement joins TRBV25-1 to TRBJ1-2, with 11 bases fitting TRBD1. This CDR3 has 15 residues. Germline V gene data show CDR1 as MGHDK and CDR2 as SYGVNS. Trimming at V came to 3 bases and at J to 8 bases, leaving 8 bases not matched to a gene. The CDR3 DNA follows: TGTGCCAGCAGTGAGGGACAGGGGGAGGTTTGGGGCTACACCTTC. Translating gives CASSEGQGEVWGYTF.

The chain recombines TRBV19 with TRBJ2-1; 7 positions match TRBD1. Looked up from germline, CDR1 is LNHDA and CDR2 is SQIVND (reference sequence). This CDR3 region has 17 residues. Trimming took 3 bases from V and 4 from J; bases not matched to a gene: 12. CDR3 protein: CASSISGTALSYNEQFF. In DNA, the CDR3 is TGTGCCAGTAGTATTTCAGGGACAGCCCTATCGTACAATGAGCAGTTCTTC.

This rearrangement joins TRBV2 to TRBJ1-6, with D possibly being TRBD1 (6 bases). Trimming removed 7 bases at V and 0 bases at J, with 13 bases between. This CDR3 contains 16 residues. Looked up from germline, CDR1 is SNHLY and CDR2 is FYNNEI. This CDR3 reads CASNLDRSSYNSPLHF. Written as DNA, the CDR3 is TGTGCCAGCAATTTAGACAGGAGCTCCTATAATTCACCCCTCCACTTT.

The genes are TRBV4-3 and TRBJ2-2, with D possibly matching TRBD1 (6 bases). The CDR3 runs 18 residues. Germline V gene sequence: CDR1 LGHNA, CDR2 YSLEER. The germline V and J ends were trimmed by 3 bases and 7 bases, with 24 bases remaining between them. The chain's CDR3 is CASSQTFRRSLGGGELFF. CDR3 DNA: TGCGCCAGCAGCCAGACGTTCCGACGGAGCCTAGGGGGCGGGGAGCTGTTTTTT.

The V call is TRBV6-4, the J call TRBJ2-2; TRBD1 is a possible D gene (5 bases). The CDR3 extends over 13 amino acids. V was trimmed by 6 bases and J by 3 bases, leaving 8 bases between them. Germline V CDR1 and CDR2: MRHNA, SNTAGT. The CDR3 coding sequence is TGTGCCAGCAGAAGCAGGGACACCGGGGAGCTGTTTTTT. Its protein product is CASRSRDTGELFF.

V usage is TRBV6-6 and J usage is TRBJ1-4; TRBD1 might be the D (6 bases). The CDR3 extends over 15 amino acids. CDR1 MNHNY and CDR2 SVGAGI come from the germline V gene (reference sequence). The V end was cut by 6 bases, the J end by 7 bases, with 18 bases between. This chain's CDR3 is CASSRTVREFEKLFF. DNA of the CDR3: TGTGCCAGCAGCAGGACAGTTCGGGAATTTGAAAAACTGTTTTTT.

This clone appeared a few times. This CDR3 is CASSLTVNTEAFF. The CDR3 coding sequence is TGTGCCAGCAGCTTGACAGTGAACACTGAAGCTTTCTTT. The genes are TRBV7-9 and TRBJ1-1, with D possibly being TRBD1 (5 bases). CDR3 length equals 13 residues. Germline CDR1 and CDR2: SEHNR and FQNEAQ (reference sequence). V was shortened by 3 bases and J by 0 bases, with 5 bases between the two germline ends.

The chain is built from TRBV4-2 and TRBJ2-1; D is possibly TRBD2 (6 bases). V shed 0 bases and J shed 7 bases, with 13 bases lying between them. There are 15 residues in the CDR3. From germline, CDR1 is LGHNA and CDR2 YNFKEQ. Here the CDR3 reads CASSQDLGTVNEQFF. DNA for the CDR3: TGTGCCAGCAGCCAAGATCTGGGGACTGTGAATGAGCAGTTCTTC.

The genes are TRBV27 and TRBJ2-7; D is perhaps TRBD1 (7 bases). The CDR3 extends over 15 amino acids. Germline lookup yields CDR1 MNHEY and CDR2 SMNVEV (reference sequence). Deletions cut 4 bases from V and 3 bases from J, with 16 bases between. Here the CDR3 DNA reads TGTGCCAGCAGTTATCAGGAGGGGGCAATCTACGAGCAGTACTTC. It encodes CASSYQEGAIYEQYF.

In its sample, this clone is medium-sized. This chain connects TRBV6-1 to TRBJ1-1; D not certain. V lost 2 bases and J lost 6, with 13 bases in between. CDR1 MNHNS and CDR2 SASEGT come from the germline V gene. This CDR3 has 14 residues. This CDR3 reads CASSESSSPAEAFF. As DNA, the CDR3 is TGTGCCAGCAGTGAATCATCGAGTCCCGCTGAAGCTTTCTTT.

This chain links TRBV7-8 with TRBJ2-1; 11 bases are shared with TRBD2. The length of the CDR3 is 13 residues. Unmatched junction bases numbered 7, after V lost 10 bases and J lost 8 bases. Germline CDR1 SGHVS, CDR2 FQNEAQ. The CDR3 DNA follows: TGTGCCATCCCTCTAGCGGGGGGTCATGAGCAGTTCTTC. The encoded protein is CAIPLAGGHEQFF.

The gene calls are TRBV7-9 and TRBJ2-7; no reliable D call. There are 14 residues in the CDR3. V lost 3 bases to trimming and J lost 5 bases, with 14 bases between them. Germline V gene data show CDR1 as SEHNR and CDR2 as FQNEAQ (reference sequence). CDR3 loop: CASSLTGGFHEQYF. Written as DNA, the CDR3 is TGTGCCAGCAGCTTGACTGGCGGATTCCACGAGCAGTACTTC.

This chain joins TRBV15 and TRBJ2-3; D possibly corresponds to TRBD2 (5 bases). The ends were cut back, 4 bases at V and 5 bases at J, with 10 bases in the middle. CDR1 and CDR2 (germline): LNHNV, YYDKDF (reference sequence). There are 13 residues in the CDR3. The CDR3 DNA is TGTGCCACCAGCATACGGGCGGGAGATACGCAGTATTTT. Protein: CATSIRAGDTQYF.

The CDR3 region has the DNA TGTGCCAGTAGGACAAGCGGGGGGTTCTACAATGAGCAGTTCTTC. It encodes CASRTSGGFYNEQFF. V is TRBV19 and J is TRBJ2-1; 9 bases map to TRBD2. Germline trimming cut 6 bases from V and 3 bases from J; bases unmatched to any gene: 6. This CDR3 is 15 amino acids long. Germline-derived CDR1 and CDR2 are LNHDA and SQIVND (reference sequence).

The chain couples TRBV4-3 to TRBJ2-7, with 8 bases aligning to TRBD1. The length of the CDR3 is 17 residues. Germline assignment: CDR1 LGHNA and CDR2 YSLEER. V was pared by 0 bases and J by 8 bases, with 15 bases of the junction left unmatched. CDR3 DNA sequence: TGCGCCAGCAGCCAAGATGCGACAGGGGTAGTTTTGGGTCAGCAGTACTTC. Protein product: CASSQDATGVVLGQQYF.

The chain is built from TRBV6-1 and TRBJ1-5; the match to TRBD1 covers 7 bases. Germline V gene lookup returns CDR1 MNHNS and CDR2 SASEGT. The CDR3 has 17 amino acids. J gave up 3 bases and V 4 bases, and 12 bases lay outside the gene matches. The CDR3 nucleotides read TGTGCCAGCAGTGCGATCCTCCGGGACAGTACCAATCAGCCCCAGCATTTT. This translates into CASSAILRDSTNQPQHF.

A single count supports this clone. This chain connects TRBV6-5 to TRBJ1-2; TRBD1 is a possible D gene (5 bases). The CDR3 runs 15 residues. V lost 0 bases to trimming and J lost 6 bases, with 14 bases between them. Per the germline V gene, CDR1 is MNHEY and CDR2 is SVGAGI. The CDR3 DNA reads as TGTGCCAGCAGTTACTCGCCCGGGGGAGGTAATGGCTACACCTTC. Its protein product is CASSYSPGGGNGYTF.

V gene TRBV5-1 combines with J gene TRBJ2-3; D perhaps matches TRBD2 (6 bases). Germline V CDR1 and CDR2: SGHRS, YFSETQ. This CDR3 is 14 amino acids long. V was pared by 0 bases and J by 6 bases, with 11 bases between. DNA of the CDR3: TGCGCCAGCAGCTTGGGTGGGGGGATGGATACGCAGTATTTT. As protein: CASSLGGGMDTQYF.

This sequence joins TRBV27 and TRBJ1-6; the match to TRBD1 covers 10 bases. J was trimmed by 7 bases and V by 6 bases; bases with no gene match: 6. The CDR3 consists of 15 residues. In germline, CDR1 is MNHEY, CDR2 SMNVEV (reference sequence). CDR3 sequence (DNA): TGTGCCAGCAGCACCGGGACAGGGGTGAATTCACCCCTCCACTTT. Amino acid sequence: CASSTGTGVNSPLHF.

As for this clone: The same CDR3 arises from other DNA sequences in this sample as well. The CDR3 here is CASNRDSTYEQYF. The DNA of the CDR3 is TGTGCCAGCAACCGAGACAGCACCTACGAGCAGTACTTC. The rearrangement uses TRBV6-6 and TRBJ2-7; D is perhaps TRBD1 (5 bases). V lost 7 bases and J lost 2, with 12 bases in between. The CDR3 loop spans 13 amino acids. The germline V gene encodes CDR1 MNHNY and CDR2 SVGAGI (reference sequence).

V gene TRBV5-6 combines with J gene TRBJ1-6; 7 bases line up with TRBD1. Per germline, CDR1 SGHDT and CDR2 YYEEEE. The CDR3 is made up of 17 amino acids. Losses at the gene ends were 0 bases for V and 0 bases for J; bases not matched to a gene: 3. The CDR3 DNA is TGTGCCAGCAGCTTGGCGGGGGACAGCTCCTATAATTCACCCCTCCACTTT. Protein: CASSLAGDSSYNSPLHF.

CDR3 sequence (DNA): TGTGCCTGGGGTAGGAGCTCCTACGAGCAGTACTTC. It translates to CAWGRSSYEQYF. The rearrangement uses TRBV30 and TRBJ2-7, with no clear D. Germline V gene data show CDR1 as GTSNPN and CDR2 as SVGIG (reference sequence). The CDR3 contains 12 residues. V lost 5 bases to trimming and J lost 0 bases, with 8 bases between them.

The CDR3 spells CASSHRGRRAFF. DNA for the CDR3: TGTGCCAGCAGCCACAGGGGGCGTAGGGCTTTCTTT. The chain couples TRBV6-5 to TRBJ1-1; 9 nucleotides align to TRBD1. CDR3 length equals 12 residues. With V trimmed by 6 bases and J by 11 bases, 7 bases remained unmatched. The germline CDR1 and CDR2 sequences are MNHEY and SVGAGI.

Only one count was recorded for this clone. The chain combines TRBV5-1 with TRBJ2-7; no reliable D call. Trimming took 4 bases from V and 2 from J, leaving 10 bases between them. The V gene's germline CDR1 is SGHRS and CDR2 YFSETQ. The CDR3 is 13 residues long. The CDR3 loop is CASSGDITYEQYF. CDR3 in DNA: TGCGCCAGCAGCGGTGACATTACCTACGAGCAGTACTTC.

V and J are TRBV4-3 and TRBJ2-6; D is unresolved. The CDR3 runs to 15 residues. Germline CDR1 reads LGHNA; CDR2 reads YSLEER. Trimming pared 0 bases from V and 13 bases from J, leaving 16 bases between. In DNA, the CDR3 is TGCGCCAGCAGCCAAGATATGGGCCTGCAAGGAGTCCTGACTTTC. Its translation: CASSQDMGLQGVLTF.

J is TRBJ2-7 and V is TRBV19; a weak D match, TRBD1 (6 bases). Trimming shortened V by 1 base and J by 4 bases, and 14 bases separated the two germline ends. This CDR3 spans 15 amino acids. CDR1 LNHDA and CDR2 SQIVND come from the germline V gene (reference sequence). The CDR3 region has the DNA TGTGCCAGTAGTATAGGGACGGACAGTAGATACGAGCAGTACTTC. Its translation is CASSIGTDSRYEQYF.

The chain combines TRBV6-1 with TRBJ2-2; D perhaps matches TRBD1 (7 bases). This CDR3 region has 13 residues. Looked up from germline, CDR1 is MNHNS and CDR2 is SASEGT. Trimming removed 5 bases at V and 6 bases at J, with 10 bases between. CDR3 region: CASSTGEAGELFF. The CDR3 bases are TGTGCCAGCAGTACAGGGGAGGCCGGGGAGCTGTTTTTT.